The entry below gives a single TCR beta chain sequence along with its context. In this sample, this clonotype turned up a few times. The antigen this receptor binds is unknown. Per-nucleotide qualities are absent, and no much larger clonotype sits a single base away. Preparation of the library involved 5' RACE. Sequencer: Illumina HiSeq 2500. A second 7 to 11 cycle PCR used a sample-barcoded 5' primer and a J-beta primer mix. A unique molecular identifier was introduced onto each TCR beta cDNA molecule by a template-switch 5' adaptor carrying 12 random nucleotides. At least 2.5 million CDR3-containing paired-end reads were obtained from each sample. First-strand cDNA was synthesized from all RNA with the Mint cDNA synthesis kit, primed by a TRBC-specific oligonucleotide. Following uracil-DNA glycosylase treatment, all cDNA underwent a first 18-cycle PCR with the universal primers M1SS and BC2_uni_R. In the authors' own workflow: Each sample was normalized by randomly selecting 1 million high-quality reads, each carrying a distinct molecular identifier. Instead of being binned into consensus sequences, reads that shared molecular identifiers were thrown out. MiTCR, set to a Q25 quality threshold and the strictest error-elimination algorithm, was used for CDR3 identification, clonotype clustering and error correction. A nonparametric unseen species model with Euler transformation was used to estimate a lower bound on total TCR beta diversity. The public reads were quality trimmed at Q25 with fastp and then assembled into clones with MiXCR by TCRdb, keeping productive beta chains. Under each unique CDR3 protein, matching rows form one entry showing the most common genes and DNA. The authors' filters were not applied to this entry. Present in this sample are hundreds of thousands of distinct CDR3 sequences, approximately 25% of which were seen just once. The top ten hold 9.4% of the sample.

The donors were roughly 38 Caucasian individuals from Russia, aged roughly 6 to 90 years, who were systemically healthy. Each donor gave roughly 9 milliliters of peripheral blood, drawn into EDTA-treated Vacutainer tubes. PBMCs were isolated by Ficoll-Paque density-gradient centrifugation, with at least 6 million obtained per sample. Total RNA, at least 5.5 micrograms per sample, was extracted from PBMCs with Trizol reagent. For every donor, flow cytometry on a PBMC aliquot measured the percentage of naive CD45RAhigh/CD27high T cells. The CDR3, from cysteine to phenylalanine, totals 11 residues. Just the 33-base CDR3 DNA is kept, in frame starting at base 1. For CDR1 and CDR2, the germline V gene lists MDHEN and SYDVKM. The data originate from a study of blood T cells in healthy people across ages (dated by TCRdb to 2015 to 2017). Context from the whole study: In model experiments, roughly one uniquely barcoded TCR beta cDNA molecule per two T cells was captured by template switching. To track age-related changes in TCR beta repertoire diversity, the study relied on deep sequencing normalized with unique cDNA molecular identifiers. The donors were split into four age groups: young (average about 15 years), middle-aged (roughly 39), aged (roughly 68) and long-lived (about 82). For two donors (one aged 18 to 29 and one aged 80 or older), the study analyzed two additional independent replicas of 1 million unique cDNA reads from the same blood draw. Paper-wide results and their limitations: Observed TCR beta diversity per million T cells fell roughly linearly with age, and a significant reduction was already apparent by age approximately 40. The long-lived group showed more naive CD4+ T cells, fewer expanded clones and increased TCR diversity than the aged group, suggesting age selection. There was a strong correlation between observed TCR beta diversity and the percentage of naive T cells measured by flow cytometry. Because donor CMV infection status was unknown, age-related changes in expanded clonotypes were potentially confounded. Since profiling was done on bulk unsorted PBMCs, naive and antigen-experienced compartments could not be conclusively compared. Estimates of total diversity based on one million sequenced T cells were considered lower bounds and underestimates.

This sample was also put to use in a study of T cells of mothers and their children. As the second paper documents: Nine systemically healthy Caucasian individuals served as donors, namely three mothers together with their six children. cDNA synthesis used all of the extracted RNA, with roughly 1.5 ug of RNA in each 15 ul reaction. In the second PCR, sample barcodes and 2-4 random nucleotides were introduced via the M1S primer. Over 8 million TCR beta CDR3 reads came from each mother, compared with around 3 million reads from each child. In both related and unrelated pairs, thymic selection shapes the output of TCR recombination in a similar way, with inherited differences having only a minor effect. Related mother-child pairs always showed normalized repertoire overlap that was slightly higher than in unrelated mother-child pairs, though the difference was never significant. No persistent microchimeric T cell clones were found, with a detection sensitivity of approximately 100 clones per million clonotypes. To look for features that set related mother-child pairs apart from unrelated individuals, the researchers ran deep NGS to compare the TCR beta repertoires of mothers and children. On average, the children were around 11 +/- 4 years old, while the mothers were 40 +/- 4 years old. After adapters were ligated using NEBNext reagents, the libraries underwent 100+100 nt paired-end sequencing on an Illumina HiSeq 2000. To prevent cross-contamination, the mother and child libraries were prepared a month apart and were sequenced in separate runs. Between about 500,000 and 2,100,000 distinct TCR beta clonotypes were identified per donor. Naive TCR beta clonotypes were estimated from low-frequency clonotypes matched to each donor's FACS-determined naive share, without sorting.

The chain is encoded by TRBV28 joined to TRBJ2-1; 5 matching bases give a weak D call of TRBD1. The DNA end lines up better with TRBJ2-7; the J call may be wrong. The sequence was obtained from a boy aged 5-17 years in good health. What was sequenced was blood. The bases read TGTGCCAGCAGTGGGGCAACCGAGCAGTACTTC. Its coded protein is CASSGATEQYF.